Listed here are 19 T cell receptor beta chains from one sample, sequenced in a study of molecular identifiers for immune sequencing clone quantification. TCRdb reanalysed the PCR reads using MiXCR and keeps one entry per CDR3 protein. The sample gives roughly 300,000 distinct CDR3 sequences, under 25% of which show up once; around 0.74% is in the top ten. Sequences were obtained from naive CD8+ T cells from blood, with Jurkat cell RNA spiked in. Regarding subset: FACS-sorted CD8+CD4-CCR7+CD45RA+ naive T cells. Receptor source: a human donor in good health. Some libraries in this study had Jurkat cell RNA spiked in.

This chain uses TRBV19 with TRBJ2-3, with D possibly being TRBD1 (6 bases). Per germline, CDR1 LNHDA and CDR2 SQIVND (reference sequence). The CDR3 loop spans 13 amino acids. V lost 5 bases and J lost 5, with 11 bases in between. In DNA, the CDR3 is TGTGCCAGTAGTTCCCAGGGGATAGATACGCAGTATTTT. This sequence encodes CASSSQGIDTQYF.

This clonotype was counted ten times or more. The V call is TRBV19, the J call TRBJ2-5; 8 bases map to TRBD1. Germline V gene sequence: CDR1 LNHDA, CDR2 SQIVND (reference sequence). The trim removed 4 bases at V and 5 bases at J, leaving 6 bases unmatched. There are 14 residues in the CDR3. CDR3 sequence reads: CASSTGQDLETQYF. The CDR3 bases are TGTGCCAGTAGTACGGGACAGGACCTGGAGACCCAGTACTTC.

CDR3 coding DNA: TGTGCCAGTAAACTAGCGGCGGGGGAGACCCAGTACTTC. Protein product: CASKLAAGETQYF. The chain carries TRBV28 and TRBJ2-5; the match to TRBD2 covers 8 bases. Germline V gene sequence: CDR1 MDHEN, CDR2 SYDVKM. V gave up 9 bases and J gave up 5 bases; unmatched junction bases: 8. This CDR3 region has 13 residues.

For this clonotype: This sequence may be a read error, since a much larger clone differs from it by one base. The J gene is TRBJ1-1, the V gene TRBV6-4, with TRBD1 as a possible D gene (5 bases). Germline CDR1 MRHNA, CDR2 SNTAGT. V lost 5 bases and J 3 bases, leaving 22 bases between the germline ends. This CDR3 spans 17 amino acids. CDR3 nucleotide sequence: TGTGCCAGCAGTCTGCCATTTACAGGAATCATGGACACTGAAGCTTTCTTT. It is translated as CASSLPFTGIMDTEAFF.

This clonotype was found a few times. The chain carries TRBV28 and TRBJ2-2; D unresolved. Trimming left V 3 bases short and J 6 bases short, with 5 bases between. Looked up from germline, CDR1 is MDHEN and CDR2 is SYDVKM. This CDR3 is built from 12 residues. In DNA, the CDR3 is TGTGCCAGCAGTTTCCCCCCCGGGGAGCTGTTTTTT. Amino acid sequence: CASSFPPGELFF.

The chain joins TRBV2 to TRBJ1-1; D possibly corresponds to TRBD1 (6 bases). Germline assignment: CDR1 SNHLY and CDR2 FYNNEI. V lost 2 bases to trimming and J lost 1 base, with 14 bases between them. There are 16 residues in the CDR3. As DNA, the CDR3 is TGTGCCAGCAGTGAAAACAGGGAAAAGCCGAACACTGAAGCTTTCTTT. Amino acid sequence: CASSENREKPNTEAFF.

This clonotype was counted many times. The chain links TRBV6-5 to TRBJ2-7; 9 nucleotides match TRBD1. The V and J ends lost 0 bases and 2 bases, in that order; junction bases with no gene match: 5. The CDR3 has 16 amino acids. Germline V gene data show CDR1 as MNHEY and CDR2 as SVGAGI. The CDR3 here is CASSYSRTGVAYEQYF. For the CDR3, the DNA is TGTGCCAGCAGTTACTCGAGGACAGGGGTAGCCTACGAGCAGTACTTC.

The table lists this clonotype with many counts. CDR3 bases: TGTGCCAGCAGTTACTTGACAGGGTTCTATGAGCAGTTCTTC. Its protein product is CASSYLTGFYEQFF. This chain uses TRBV6-6 with TRBJ2-1; 7 bases agree with TRBD1. Germline CDR1 MNHNY, CDR2 SVGAGI (reference sequence). Trimming at V came to 1 base and at J to 8 bases, leaving 5 bases not matched to a gene. The CDR3 is made up of 14 amino acids.

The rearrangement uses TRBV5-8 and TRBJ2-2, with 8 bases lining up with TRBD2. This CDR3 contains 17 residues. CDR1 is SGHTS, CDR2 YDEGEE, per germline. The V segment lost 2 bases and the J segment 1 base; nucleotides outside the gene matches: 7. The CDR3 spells CASSFGAGELNTGELFF. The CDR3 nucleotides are TGTGCCAGCAGCTTCGGAGCGGGAGAGCTGAACACCGGGGAGCTGTTTTTT.

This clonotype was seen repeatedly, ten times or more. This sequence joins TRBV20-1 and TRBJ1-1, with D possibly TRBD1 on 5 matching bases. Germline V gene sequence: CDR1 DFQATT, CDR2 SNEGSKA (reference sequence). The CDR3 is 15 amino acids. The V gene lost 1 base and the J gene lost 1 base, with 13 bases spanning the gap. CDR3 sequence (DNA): TGCAGTGCTAGAGCCCGCAGGGCCCCGAACACTGAAGCTTTCTTT. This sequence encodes CSARARRAPNTEAFF.

CDR3 coding DNA: TGCAGTGCTAGAGAAAGGGATCACGCCGGGGCTTTCTTT. Translating gives CSARERDHAGAFF. The chain couples TRBV20-1 to TRBJ1-1; D uncertain. Germline CDR1 is DFQATT and CDR2 is SNEGSKA (reference sequence). The CDR3 has 13 residues. V gave up 0 bases and J gave up 11 bases, with 16 bases separating them.

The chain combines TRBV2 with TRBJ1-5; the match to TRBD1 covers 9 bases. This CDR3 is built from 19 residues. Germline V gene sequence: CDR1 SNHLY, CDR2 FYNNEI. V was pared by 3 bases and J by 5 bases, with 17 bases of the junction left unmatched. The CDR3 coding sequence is TGTGCCAGCAGTGACCCCCCGGGACAGGGTGGGAGCAGCGATCAGCCCCAGCATTTT. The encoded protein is CASSDPPGQGGSSDQPQHF.

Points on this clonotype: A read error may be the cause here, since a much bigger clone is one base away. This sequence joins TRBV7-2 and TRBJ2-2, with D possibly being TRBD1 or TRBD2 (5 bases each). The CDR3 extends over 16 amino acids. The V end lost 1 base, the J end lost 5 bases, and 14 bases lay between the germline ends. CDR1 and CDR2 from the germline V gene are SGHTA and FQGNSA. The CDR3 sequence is CASSLVGGVDTGELFF. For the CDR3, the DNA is TGTGCCAGCAGCTTAGTTGGGGGAGTAGATACCGGGGAGCTGTTTTTT. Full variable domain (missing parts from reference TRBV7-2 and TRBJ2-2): GAGVSQSPSNKVTEKGKDVELRCDPISGHTALYWYRQSLGQGLEFLIYFQGNSAPDKSGLPSDRFSAERTGGSVSTLTIQRTQQEDSAVYLCASSLVGGVDTGELFFGEGSRLTVL.

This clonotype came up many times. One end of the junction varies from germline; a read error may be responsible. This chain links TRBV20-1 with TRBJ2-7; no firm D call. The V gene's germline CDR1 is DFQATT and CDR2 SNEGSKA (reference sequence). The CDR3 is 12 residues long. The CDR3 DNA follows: TGCAGTGCTCGAGACACGTCCTACGAGCAGTACTTC. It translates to CSARDTSYEQYF.

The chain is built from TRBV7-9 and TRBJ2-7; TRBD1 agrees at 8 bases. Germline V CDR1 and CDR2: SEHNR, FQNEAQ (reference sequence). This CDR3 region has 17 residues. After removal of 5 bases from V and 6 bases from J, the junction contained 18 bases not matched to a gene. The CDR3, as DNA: TGTGCCAGCAGCCCCCCCAGGGCAGGGGGCCTGGTACTCGAGCAGTACTTC. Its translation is CASSPPRAGGLVLEQYF. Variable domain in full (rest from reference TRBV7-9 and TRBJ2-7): DTGVSQNPRHKITKRGQNVTFRCDPISEHNRLYWYRQTLGQGPEFLTYFQNEAQLEKSRLLSDRFSAERPKGSFSTLEIQRTEQGDSAMYLCASSPPRAGGLVLEQYFGPGTRLTVT.

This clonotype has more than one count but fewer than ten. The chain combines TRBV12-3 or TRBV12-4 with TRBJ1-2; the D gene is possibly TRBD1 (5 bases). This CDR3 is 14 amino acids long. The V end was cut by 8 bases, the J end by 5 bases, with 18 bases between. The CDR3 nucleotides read TGTGCCAGCCGCCGGGGGGAGACAATTTATGGCTACACCTTC. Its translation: CASRRGETIYGYTF.

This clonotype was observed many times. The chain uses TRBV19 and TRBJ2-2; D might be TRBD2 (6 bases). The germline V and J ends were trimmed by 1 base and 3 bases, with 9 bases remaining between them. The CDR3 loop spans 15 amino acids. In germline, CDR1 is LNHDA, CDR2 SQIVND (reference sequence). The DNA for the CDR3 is TGTGCCAGTAGTATAGTGGCGGGGCACACCGGGGAGCTGTTTTTT. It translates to CASSIVAGHTGELFF.

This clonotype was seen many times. For the CDR3, the DNA is TGTGCCTGGAAGTCCCGGACCGGGACCTACGAGCAGTACTTC. This gives the protein CAWKSRTGTYEQYF. The rearrangement uses TRBV30 and TRBJ2-7, with D perhaps matching TRBD2 (5 bases). Germline V gene data show CDR1 as GTSNPN and CDR2 as SVGIG (reference sequence). V lost 4 bases, J lost 2 bases, and 15 bases lay in between. The CDR3 is 14 amino acids.

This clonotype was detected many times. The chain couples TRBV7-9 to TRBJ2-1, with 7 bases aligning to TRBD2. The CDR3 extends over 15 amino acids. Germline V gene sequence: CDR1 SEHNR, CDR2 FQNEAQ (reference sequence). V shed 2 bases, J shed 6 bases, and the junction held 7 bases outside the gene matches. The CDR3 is CASSLLIRTSNEQFF. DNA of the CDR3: TGTGCCAGCAGCTTACTTATTCGGACTAGCAATGAGCAGTTCTTC.